This is a list of T cell receptor beta chains from one sample in a study of T cell changes during pregnancy in multiple sclerosis. Assay: immunoSEQ multiplex PCR; the TCRdb copy retains only in-frame clones and omits some. The table has 90,000 to 120,000 clones, under 95% seen once. The source was peripheral blood, collected in the third trimester of pregnancy. The receptors were sampled from a female donor in good health, enrolled as a control in a pregnancy study. Both conserved end residues are part of each CDR3. The size of a clone is reported for some rows only, either as once, few or many, or as a class for expanded clones.

clone_size	cdr3_length	v_call	j_call	cdr3_aa
NA	15	TRBV10-3	TRBJ1-1	CAISEPTQGAPEAFF
NA	15	TRBV2	TRBJ1-6	CASSDYAGDNSPLHF
NA	17	TRBV4-1	TRBJ2-2	CASSRSTSGENTGELFF
NA	15	TRBV7-8	TRBJ2-5	CASSLGFRGQETQYF
NA	12	TRBV11-2	TRBJ1-1	CASSSKVPEAFF
NA	17	TRBV13	TRBJ2-5	CASSPASGGAFVETQYF
NA	15	TRBV7-2	TRBJ1-4	CASRNSGGANEKLFF
NA	10	TRBV20-1	TRBJ2-5	CSLGVETQYF
NA	14	TRBV7-2	TRBJ1-1	CASSLVRMNTEAFF
NA	15	TRBV13	TRBJ2-1	CASSLSGQGHNEQFF
once	15	TRBV6-1	TRBJ2-7	CASSEALLVSYEQYF
NA	15	TRBV27	TRBJ2-3	CASSSPGQGVWTQYF
NA	13	TRBV14	TRBJ2-1	CASSHNRDNEQFF
NA	12	TRBV30	TRBJ2-5	CAWKWGPGTQYF
NA	13	TRBV4-3	TRBJ1-1	CASSQVRGTEAFF
NA	16	TRBV14	TRBJ1-4	CASSQGETGKDEKLFF
NA	15	TRBV7-2	TRBJ1-1	CASSLAQGARTEAFF
NA	14	TRBV7-2	TRBJ1-2	CASSWRGRLRGYTF
NA	14	TRBV5-6	TRBJ1-1	CASSLADGRLEAFF
few	13	TRBV19	TRBJ2-1	CAHADSNGNEQFF
NA	15	TRBV7-2	TRBJ2-1	CASSPRVRTGIEQFF
NA	16	TRBV7-2	TRBJ2-3	CASSFRTSGVRGTQYF
once	14	TRBV30	TRBJ1-2	CAWSVDVWGGGYTF
NA	14	TRBV14	TRBJ2-2	CASSPRTNTGELFF
NA	14	TRBV7-3	TRBJ2-7	CASSPHRDNYEQYF
once	17	TRBV5-1	TRBJ2-2	CASSLGNSGGNTGELFF
NA	12	TRBV30	TRBJ2-5	CAWRGGPETRYF
NA	12	TRBV7-9	TRBJ1-1	CASSPADTEAFF
NA	14	TRBV6-1	TRBJ2-5	CASSRGRGQETQYF
NA	15	TRBV28	TRBJ1-5	CASSLAGGGNQPQHF
NA	14	TRBV27	TRBJ2-1	CASSPFGAYNEQFF
NA	13	TRBV7-3	TRBJ2-2	CASSLSLTGELFF
NA	15	TRBV5-1	TRBJ1-1	CASSLRTGGSAEAFF
NA	14	TRBV6-5	TRBJ2-1	CASSYSNSYNEQFF
NA	14	TRBV9	TRBJ1-5	CASSGSGGNQPQHF
NA	21	TRBV4-3	TRBJ1-1	CASSQDPGQGAWRNMNTEAFF
NA	12	TRBV10-3	TRBJ2-7	CAGGRTVYEQYF
NA	12	TRBV11-2	TRBJ1-2	CASSLSAAAYTF